A single sample gave rise to the 13 T cell receptor beta chains below, sequenced in a study of OX40 agonist ivuxolimab in advanced cancers. Measured with immunoSEQ multiplex PCR; TCRdb has only the in-frame clones, and not every one. The sample shows some 80,000 clones, more than 75% of them seen only once. The source was CD4+ or CD8+ T cells sorted from blood, collected in a trial of the OX40 agonist ivuxolimab. The receptors shown here come from an adult with an advanced solid tumor such as melanoma, head and neck, liver or kidney cancer.

This chain's CDR3 is CASSTDRISTGELFF. The CDR3 DNA follows: TGTGCCAGTAGTACGGACAGGATCTCCACCGGGGAGCTGTTTTTT. The rearrangement uses TRBV19 and TRBJ2-2, with 7 nucleotides matching TRBD1. Germline V gives CDR1 LNHDA, CDR2 SQIVND (reference sequence). The CDR3 has 15 residues. The junction had 6 bases not matched to a gene; V was cut back by 4 bases and J by 4 bases.

The gene calls are TRBV4-1 and TRBJ2-2; D tentatively fits TRBD1 or TRBD2 (6 bases each). The germline V and J ends were trimmed by 5 bases and 4 bases, with 14 bases remaining between them. CDR3 length: 15 residues. Germline V gene data show CDR1 as MGHRA and CDR2 as YSYEKL. The CDR3 coding sequence is TGCGCCAGCAGCAAGCTCAGGGGAGGCACCGGGGAGCTGTTTTTT. Protein sequence: CASSKLRGGTGELFF.

The rearrangement joins TRBV25-1 to TRBJ1-1; 9 nucleotides agree with TRBD1. V gave up 4 bases and J gave up 5 bases; unmatched junction bases: 5. The CDR3 runs to 14 residues. Germline CDR1 MGHDK, CDR2 SYGVNS. The DNA for the CDR3 is TGTGCCAGCAGTGCCATACAGGGGGCAACTGAAGCTTTCTTT. Translating it yields CASSAIQGATEAFF.

The rearrangement joins TRBV19 to TRBJ1-2, with a weak D call TRBD1 (6 bases). The germline V gene encodes CDR1 LNHDA and CDR2 SQIVND (reference sequence). The CDR3 sequence is 14 residues long. V lost 5 bases to trimming and J lost 4 bases, with 14 bases between them. The CDR3 protein is CASSRGGGFYGYTF. The DNA for the CDR3 is TGTGCCAGTAGTCGCGGAGGGGGGTTCTATGGCTACACCTTC.

V usage is TRBV5-1 and J usage is TRBJ2-2, with a weak D call TRBD1 (5 bases). This CDR3 spans 15 amino acids. With 9 bases removed from V and 7 bases from J, the gap between germline ends came to 22 bases. Germline V gene sequence: CDR1 SGHRS, CDR2 YFSETQ. The CDR3 protein is CATRPGPNGNGELFF. As DNA, the CDR3 is TGCGCCACGAGGCCAGGGCCGAATGGGAACGGGGAGCTGTTTTTT.

This clone was recorded once. The chain links TRBV2 to TRBJ1-1, with 8 nucleotides matching TRBD1. The CDR3 spans 13 residues. Trimming took 8 bases from V and 3 from J; bases not matched to a gene: 5. Germline CDR1 SNHLY, CDR2 FYNNEI. The CDR3 sequence is CASGTGRDTEAFF. The CDR3 bases are TGTGCCAGCGGGACAGGTCGGGACACTGAAGCTTTCTTT.

The rearrangement joins TRBV9 to TRBJ2-1; a possible D gene is TRBD1 (6 bases). Germline-derived CDR1 and CDR2 are SGDLS and YYNGEE. There are 15 residues in the CDR3. With 0 bases removed from V and 0 bases from J, the gap between germline ends came to 7 bases. CDR3 sequence reads: CASSVEGGSYNEQFF. The DNA for the CDR3 is TGTGCCAGCAGCGTAGAAGGGGGCTCCTACAATGAGCAGTTCTTC.

J is TRBJ1-6 and V is TRBV5-4; D may be TRBD1 (6 bases). The V and J ends lost 4 bases and 8 bases respectively, with 16 bases between them. The V gene's germline CDR1 is SGHNT and CDR2 YYREEE (reference sequence). The CDR3 consists of 15 residues. Written as DNA, the CDR3 is TGTGCCAGCAGCACGCAGGGGACTGTTTATTCACCCCTCCACTTT. It yields the protein CASSTQGTVYSPLHF. The full variable domain, rest sourced from reference TRBV5-4 and TRBJ1-6, is ETGVTQSPTHLIKTRGQQVTLRCSSQSGHNTVSWYQQALGQGPQFIFQYYREEENGRGNFPPRFSGLQFPNYSSELNVNALELDDSALYLCASSTQGTVYSPLHFGNGTRLTVT.

V and J are TRBV28 and TRBJ2-3; D is ambiguous. Trimming pared 6 bases from V and 6 bases from J, leaving 16 bases between. The CDR3 contains 14 residues. The germline CDR1 and CDR2 sequences are MDHEN and SYDVKM. CDR3 amino acids: CASSTGPWVDTQYF. DNA for the CDR3: TGTGCCAGCAGCACGGGCCCCTGGGTGGATACGCAGTATTTT.

The V gene is TRBV5-5, the J gene TRBJ2-1; no reliable D call. The CDR3 runs to 12 residues. Trimming removed 0 bases from V and 8 bases from J, with 6 bases in between. The germline V gene encodes CDR1 SGHKS and CDR2 YYEKEE (reference sequence). The DNA for the CDR3 is TGTGCCAGCAGCTTGGAATGGCATGAGCAGTTCTTC. Protein sequence: CASSLEWHEQFF.

The CDR3 loop is CASSPRTGENTEAFF. DNA for the CDR3: TGTGCCAGCTCACCGCGGACAGGGGAGAACACTGAAGCTTTCTTT. The chain is built from TRBV18 and TRBJ1-1, with 9 bases fitting TRBD1. This CDR3 region has 15 residues. The germline CDR1 and CDR2 sequences are KGHSH and LQKENI. Losses at the gene ends were 3 bases for V and 1 base for J; bases not matched to a gene: 3.

V usage is TRBV5-1 and J usage is TRBJ1-2, with D maybe TRBD1 (6 bases). CDR3 size: 16 residues. V lost 0 bases and J 4 bases, leaving 16 bases between the germline ends. The germline V gene encodes CDR1 SGHRS and CDR2 YFSETQ. The CDR3 sequence is CASSLAESGQFYGYTF. The CDR3 nucleotides are TGCGCCAGCAGCTTGGCCGAATCTGGACAGTTCTATGGCTACACCTTC.

In its sample, this clone was seen once. The V call is TRBV5-1, the J call TRBJ2-5, with 7 bases identical to TRBD2. The CDR3 extends over 15 amino acids. Trimming removed 1 base from V and 9 bases from J; junction bases left unmatched: 12. CDR1 is SGHRS, CDR2 YFSETQ, per germline. This chain's CDR3 is CASSLSTSTRVAQYF. DNA for the CDR3: TGCGCCAGCAGCTTGTCGACTAGCACCCGTGTGGCCCAGTACTTC.